One sample yielded the 25 T cell receptor beta chains listed below, sequenced in a study of T cell repertoires in cytomegalovirus infection. Each CDR3 protein gets one entry after TCRdb re-called the reads with MiXCR. Here the sample spans around 450,000 distinct CDR3 sequences, roughly 31% being singletons. Sequenced material: PBMCs. The receptors here all came from a human donor in good health (CMV status not recorded). Some clones in this sample may be carry-over from other donors' samples.

The rearrangement joins TRBV29-1 to TRBJ1-1; D unresolved. With 5 bases removed from V and 8 bases from J, the gap between germline ends came to 12 bases. Germline CDR1 is SQVTM and CDR2 is ANQGSEA. CDR3 length: 11 residues. In nucleotides, the CDR3 is TGCAGCGTTCTGCCGGGAGCCGAAGCTTTCTTT. This codes for CSVLPGAEAFF. The full variable domain, completed using reference TRBV29-1 and TRBJ1-1, is SAVISQKPSRDICQRGTSLTIQCQVDSQVTMMFWYRQQPGQSLTLIATANQGSEATYESGFVIDKFPISRPNLTFSTLTVSNMSPEDSSIYLCSVLPGAEAFFGQGTRLTVV.

The chain carries TRBV28 and TRBJ1-5; the D gene is possibly TRBD1 (5 bases). The CDR3 loop spans 17 amino acids. In germline, CDR1 is MDHEN, CDR2 SYDVKM. V was shortened by 7 bases and J by 4 bases, with 23 bases between the two germline ends. CDR3 sequence (DNA): TGTGCCAGCACCCCCGTCGGGACGTGGTCGGGGAATCAGCCCCAGCATTTT. This gives the protein CASTPVGTWSGNQPQHF. The full variable domain, its missing parts supplied by reference TRBV28 and TRBJ1-5, is DVKVTQSSRYLVKRTGEKVFLECVQDMDHENMFWYRQDPGLGLRLIYFSYDVKMKEKGDIPEGYSVSREKKERFSLILESASTNQTSMYLCASTPVGTWSGNQPQHFGDGTRLSIL.

To note about this clonotype: No conserved phenylalanine or tryptophan is present at the end of the CDR3, so a read error is the likely explanation. The DNA for the CDR3 is TGCGCCAGCAGCCCCGATGGGGGGTCTCGAAGGAGCAATGAGCAGTTCTTA. Protein sequence: CASSPDGGSRRSNEQFL. J is TRBJ2-1 and V is TRBV4-1, with D possibly being TRBD2 (6 bases). CDR1 MGHRA and CDR2 YSYEKL come from the germline V gene. V lost 4 bases to trimming and J lost 6 bases, with 22 bases between them. The CDR3 is made up of 17 amino acids.

This sequence joins TRBV6-1 and TRBJ2-7; the D call may be TRBD1 or TRBD2 (5 bases each). The CDR3 has 14 amino acids. Germline CDR1 and CDR2: MNHNS and SASEGT. Trimming stripped 6 bases from V and 3 bases from J, with 15 bases between. CDR3 DNA sequence: TGTGCCAGCAGAAGCCGGGACCTTAACTACGAGCAGTACTTC. Translating it yields CASRSRDLNYEQYF.

This clonotype was detected a few times. The chain uses TRBV25-1 and TRBJ2-3; the D is unclear. Germline assignment: CDR1 MGHDK and CDR2 SYGVNS. The CDR3 loop spans 12 amino acids. The CDR3 here is CTDTTPTDTQYF. CDR3 coding DNA: TGTACCGATACGACTCCTACAGATACGCAGTATTTT.

This clonotype has only a few counts. The chain employs TRBV12-3 or TRBV12-4 and TRBJ2-7, with D perhaps matching TRBD1 (6 bases). This CDR3 is built from 13 residues. Trimming took 4 bases from V and 5 from J, leaving 12 bases between them. CDR3 coding DNA: TGTGCCAGCAGTTACGACAGGATCGACGAGCAGTACTTC. Translating it yields CASSYDRIDEQYF.

DNA of the CDR3: TGCAGTGCTAGGGGATTTAATAGCAATCAGCCCCAGCATTTT. Its translation: CSARGFNSNQPQHF. The chain combines TRBV20-1 with TRBJ1-5; D is ambiguous. The CDR3 length is 14 residues. Trimming pared 3 bases from V and 0 bases from J, leaving 9 bases between. Germline CDR1 is DFQATT and CDR2 is SNEGSKA (reference sequence).

The CDR3: CASGATGVFNSPLHF. DNA for the CDR3: TGTGCCAGCGGCGCGACAGGGGTGTTTAATTCACCCCTCCACTTT. The chain is built from TRBV27 and TRBJ1-6; 8 bases are shared with TRBD1. The CDR3 is 15 residues long. The J segment lost 6 bases and the V segment lost 8 bases, leaving 9 bases of the junction unmatched. Germline CDR1 is MNHEY and CDR2 is SMNVEV (reference sequence).

With respect to this clonotype: Being one base from a much bigger clone, this may be a read error. The genes are TRBV7-2 and TRBJ2-2; perhaps TRBD1 as D (6 bases). CDR1 and CDR2 from the germline V gene are SGHTA and FQGNSA. This CDR3 spans 16 amino acids. This chain's CDR3 is CAGSLGAGSNTGELFF. Written as DNA, the CDR3 is TGTGCCGGCAGCTTGGGGGCAGGCAGTAACACCGGGGAGCTGTTTTTT.

As for this clonotype: At one of its ends the junction is not consistent with the germline gene, which may arise from a read error. J is TRBJ2-7 and V is TRBV6-8; the D gene is possibly TRBD1 (5 bases). The CDR3 has 14 residues. Germline lookup yields CDR1 MNHGY and CDR2 SAAAGT. The CDR3 DNA reads TGTGCCAGCGGTTACTCAGGGAAGGAGTCCGAGCAGTACTTC. Translated: CASGYSGKESEQYF.

V gene TRBV4-2 combines with J gene TRBJ2-7; D uncertain. This CDR3 has 15 residues. Trimming cost V 0 bases and J 6 bases, with 15 bases left between them. Germline V gives CDR1 LGHNA, CDR2 YNFKEQ. Written as DNA, the CDR3 is TGTGCCAGCAGCCAAGATAATGGCAGACCATCCGAGCAGTACTTC. Protein: CASSQDNGRPSEQYF.

This clonotype was observed at least ten times. This chain connects TRBV6-6 to TRBJ1-1; D is ambiguous. The CDR3 runs to 16 residues. The germline gives CDR1 MNHNY, CDR2 SVGAGI (reference sequence). Trimming left V 0 bases short and J 4 bases short, with 15 bases between. The CDR3 spells CASSYSGLPRSTEAFF. CDR3 nucleotides: TGTGCCAGCAGTTACTCAGGGCTCCCCCGCTCCACTGAAGCTTTCTTT.

The sample holds a few counts of this clonotype. This chain joins TRBV12-3 or TRBV12-4 and TRBJ2-3; possible D gene TRBD1, 5 bases. CDR3 length: 12 residues. The V end lost 6 bases, the J end lost 6 bases, and 10 bases lay between the germline ends. CDR3 coding DNA: TGTGCCAGCAGCTATAAGGGGGATACGCAGTATTTT. Protein: CASSYKGDTQYF.

In its sample, this clonotype was seen once. This chain connects TRBV20-1 to TRBJ2-7, with D uncertain. The germline V and J ends were trimmed by 5 bases and 2 bases, with 16 bases remaining between them. CDR1 DFQATT and CDR2 SNEGSKA come from the germline V gene (reference sequence). The CDR3 spans 14 residues. CDR3: CSASKVSLAYEQYF. In DNA, the CDR3 is TGCAGTGCTTCCAAGGTTAGCCTGGCCTACGAGCAGTACTTC.

The sample holds a few counts of this clonotype. V usage is TRBV2 and J usage is TRBJ2-1, with D hard to call. The ends were cut back, 1 base at V and 4 bases at J, with 20 bases in the middle. Looked up from germline, CDR1 is SNHLY and CDR2 is FYNNEI. The CDR3 has 18 amino acids. CDR3 sequence: CASSEDRTGNWKYNEQFF. The CDR3 DNA is TGTGCCAGCAGTGAAGATCGCACTGGCAATTGGAAGTACAATGAGCAGTTCTTC.

This clonotype has only a few counts. The chain has TRBV6-6 and TRBJ1-1, with unresolved D. The CDR3 contains 14 residues. CDR1 is MNHNY, CDR2 SVGAGI, per germline (reference sequence). V lost 0 bases and J lost 3, with 8 bases in between. The CDR3 is CASSYSGRDTEAFF. CDR3 coding DNA: TGTGCCAGCAGTTACTCAGGGAGGGACACTGAAGCTTTCTTT.

Concerning this clonotype: This may arise from a read error, as a much more abundant clone is one base away. V is TRBV12-3 or TRBV12-4 and J is TRBJ2-1, with TRBD2 identical over 8 bases. This CDR3 region has 16 residues. V dropped 5 bases and J dropped 8; count of bases not matched to a gene: 14. Written as DNA, the CDR3 is TGTGCCAGCAGTGTCGGCCGGACTAGCCAGTACGATGAGCAGTTCTTC. Translation gives CASSVGRTSQYDEQFF.

The rearrangement uses TRBV19 and TRBJ2-2; D not certain. The CDR3 spans 15 residues. From germline, CDR1 is LNHDA and CDR2 SQIVND (reference sequence). The V gene lost 1 base and the J gene lost 6 bases, with 12 bases spanning the gap. The CDR3, as DNA: TGTGCCAGTAGTATAGTGGCGGATCTGGCCGGGGAGCTGTTTTTT. This codes for CASSIVADLAGELFF. The whole variable domain, filled in from reference TRBV19 and TRBJ2-2, reads DGGITQSPKYLFRKEGQNVTLSCEQNLNHDAMYWYRQDPGQGLRLIYYSQIVNDFQKGDIAEGYSVSREKKESFPLTVTSAQKNPTAFYLCASSIVADLAGELFFGEGSRLTVL.

This rearrangement joins TRBV4-1 to TRBJ1-6; 7 nucleotides match TRBD1. Germline lookup yields CDR1 MGHRA and CDR2 YSYEKL. CDR3 length equals 15 residues. The junction had 13 bases not matched to a gene; V was cut back by 8 bases and J by 9 bases. CDR3 coding DNA: TGCGCCAGCCAACCCGTCTTGGGACAGCTTTCACCCCTCCACTTT. Protein product: CASQPVLGQLSPLHF.

J is TRBJ2-5 and V is TRBV6-2 or TRBV6-3; 7 bases are a match to TRBD2. The germline CDR1 and CDR2 sequences are MNHEY and SVGEGT. V trimming: 2 bases; J trimming: 2 bases; junction bases outside the gene matches: 14. The CDR3 is 18 residues long. CDR3 in DNA: TGTGCCAGCAGTTACCGATCGGATCTAGCGGAGCCTCAAGAGACCCAGTACTTC. As protein: CASSYRSDLAEPQETQYF.

The rearrangement joins TRBV23-1 to TRBJ2-6; D may correspond to TRBD1 or TRBD2 (5 bases each). TRBV23-1 is designated an ORF whose function remains uncertain. Trimming stripped 3 bases from V and 6 bases from J, with 21 bases between. The CDR3 is 18 amino acids. CDR3 coding DNA: TGCGCCAGCAGTCAGACCCGGGACCGACCTTTTGTGGCCAACGTCCTGACTTTC. As protein: CASSQTRDRPFVANVLTF.

This chain connects TRBV18 to TRBJ2-3; 7 nucleotides line up with TRBD1. The V gene end was trimmed by 4 bases and the J gene end by 0 bases; junction bases not matched to a gene: 7. Per the germline V gene, CDR1 is KGHSH and CDR2 is LQKENI. The CDR3 totals 16 residues. CDR3 nucleotides: TGTGCCAGCTCACTTAAGACAGGGCCCAGCACAGATACGCAGTATTTT. This encodes CASSLKTGPSTDTQYF.

This chain uses TRBV6-1 with TRBJ2-3; D is uncertain. V gave up 1 base and J gave up 4 bases, with 3 bases separating them. The germline CDR1 and CDR2 sequences are MNHNS and SASEGT. There are 12 residues in the CDR3. DNA for the CDR3: TGTGCCAGCAGTGAAGTTGCAGATACGCAGTATTTT. Its translation: CASSEVADTQYF.

A word on this clonotype: A much larger clone differs by one base, so this may be a read error. The conserved closing phenylalanine or tryptophan is absent in this CDR3, likely reflecting a read error. The chain couples TRBV7-2 to TRBJ2-5; D is perhaps TRBD1 or TRBD2 (5 bases each). CDR1 SGHTA and CDR2 FQGNSA come from the germline V gene. The CDR3 extends over 14 amino acids. The ends were cut back, 5 bases at V and 3 bases at J, with 13 bases in the middle. Here the CDR3 reads CASSTYEGKETQYL. The CDR3 DNA reads TGTGCCAGCAGCACCTACGAGGGGAAAGAGACCCAGTACTTA.

The DNA for the CDR3 is TGCGCCAGCAGTCACGAGGGGGCGGCTGGAAACACCATATATTTT. This gives the protein CASSHEGAAGNTIYF. The chain joins TRBV23-1 to TRBJ1-3, with 7 bases aligning to TRBD1. TRBV23-1 is flagged as an ORF with uncertain function. This CDR3 spans 15 amino acids. Losses at the gene ends were 3 bases for V and 2 bases for J; bases not matched to a gene: 4.